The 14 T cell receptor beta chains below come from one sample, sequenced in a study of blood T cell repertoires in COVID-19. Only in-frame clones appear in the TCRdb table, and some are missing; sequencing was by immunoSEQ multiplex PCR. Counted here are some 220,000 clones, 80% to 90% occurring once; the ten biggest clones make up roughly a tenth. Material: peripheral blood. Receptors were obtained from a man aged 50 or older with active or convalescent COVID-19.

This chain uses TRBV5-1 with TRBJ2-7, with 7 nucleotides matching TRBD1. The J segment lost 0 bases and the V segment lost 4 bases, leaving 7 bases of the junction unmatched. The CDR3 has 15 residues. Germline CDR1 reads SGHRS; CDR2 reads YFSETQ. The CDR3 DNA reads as TGCGCCAGCAGCCCCGGGACAGAAAACTCCTACGAGCAGTACTTC. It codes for CASSPGTENSYEQYF. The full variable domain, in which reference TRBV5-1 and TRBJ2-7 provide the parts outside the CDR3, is KAGVTQTPRYLIKTRGQQVTLSCSPISGHRSVSWYQQTPGQGLQFLFEYFSETQRNKGNFPGRFSGRQFSNSRSEMNVSTLELGDSALYLCASSPGTENSYEQYFGPGTRLTVT.

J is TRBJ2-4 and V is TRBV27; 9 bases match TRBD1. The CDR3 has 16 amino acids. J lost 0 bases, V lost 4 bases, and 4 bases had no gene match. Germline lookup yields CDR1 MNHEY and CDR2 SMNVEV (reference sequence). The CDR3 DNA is TGTGCCAGCAGTTCCCGACAGGGGGTAGCCAAAAACATTCAGTACTTC. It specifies CASSSRQGVAKNIQYF.

CDR3 amino acids: CASLAGGTDTQYF. CDR3 DNA: TGTGCCAGTTTAGCGGGGGGCACAGATACGCAGTATTTT. The chain carries TRBV28 and TRBJ2-3; 9 bases agree with TRBD2. Trimming cost V 9 bases and J 1 base; bases outside gene matches: 2. Germline V gene data show CDR1 as MDHEN and CDR2 as SYDVKM. The CDR3 length is 13 residues. Combining the CDR3 with reference TRBV28 and TRBJ2-3 gives the whole variable domain DVKVTQSSRYLVKRTGEKVFLECVQDMDHENMFWYRQDPGLGLRLIYFSYDVKMKEKGDIPEGYSVSREKKERFSLILESASTNQTSMYLCASLAGGTDTQYFGPGTRLTVL.

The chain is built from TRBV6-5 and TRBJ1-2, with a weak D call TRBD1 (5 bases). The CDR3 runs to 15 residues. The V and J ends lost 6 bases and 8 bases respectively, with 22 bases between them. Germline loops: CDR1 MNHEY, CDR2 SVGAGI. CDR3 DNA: TGTGCCAGCAGCACCACCGAGGGACTACTTCGAGGCTACACCTTC. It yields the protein CASSTTEGLLRGYTF.

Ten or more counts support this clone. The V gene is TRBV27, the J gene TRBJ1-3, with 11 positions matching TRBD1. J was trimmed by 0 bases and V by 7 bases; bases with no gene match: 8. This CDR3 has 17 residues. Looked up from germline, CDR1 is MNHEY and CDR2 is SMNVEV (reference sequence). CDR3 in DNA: TGTGCCAGCACCTTGGGGACAGGGGGAGGCTCTGGAAACACCATATATTTT. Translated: CASTLGTGGGSGNTIYF.

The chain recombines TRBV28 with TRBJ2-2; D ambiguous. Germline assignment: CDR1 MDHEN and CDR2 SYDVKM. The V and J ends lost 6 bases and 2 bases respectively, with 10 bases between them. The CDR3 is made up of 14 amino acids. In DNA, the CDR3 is TGTGCCAGCAGCCGGTACCTTAACACCGGGGAGCTGTTTTTT. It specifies CASSRYLNTGELFF.

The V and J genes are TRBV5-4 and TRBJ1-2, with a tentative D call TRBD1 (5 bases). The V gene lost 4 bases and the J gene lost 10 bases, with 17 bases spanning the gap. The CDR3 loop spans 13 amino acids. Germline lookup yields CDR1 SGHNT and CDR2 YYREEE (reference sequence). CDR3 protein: CASSARDRAFYTF. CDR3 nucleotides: TGTGCCAGCAGCGCCAGGGATAGGGCTTTCTACACCTTC.

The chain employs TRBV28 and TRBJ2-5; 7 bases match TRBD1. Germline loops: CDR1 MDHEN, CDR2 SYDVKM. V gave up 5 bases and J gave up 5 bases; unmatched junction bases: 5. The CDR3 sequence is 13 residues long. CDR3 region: CASSLRGHETQYF. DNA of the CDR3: TGTGCCAGCAGTCTGAGGGGGCACGAGACCCAGTACTTC.

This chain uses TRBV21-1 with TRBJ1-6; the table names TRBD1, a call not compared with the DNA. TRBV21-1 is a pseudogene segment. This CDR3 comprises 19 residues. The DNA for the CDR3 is TGTGCCAGCAGCCGTCCTTTCCGACAGGGGGCCAAGGTTGCGGGGCCCCTCCACTTT. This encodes CASSRPFRQGAKVAGPLHF.

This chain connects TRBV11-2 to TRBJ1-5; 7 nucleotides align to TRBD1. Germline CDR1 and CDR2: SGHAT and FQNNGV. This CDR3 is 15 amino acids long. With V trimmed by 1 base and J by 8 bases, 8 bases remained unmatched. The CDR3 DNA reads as TGTGCCAGCAGCTTAGGACAGGGAGAGGTTAAGCCCCAGCATTTT. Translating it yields CASSLGQGEVKPQHF.

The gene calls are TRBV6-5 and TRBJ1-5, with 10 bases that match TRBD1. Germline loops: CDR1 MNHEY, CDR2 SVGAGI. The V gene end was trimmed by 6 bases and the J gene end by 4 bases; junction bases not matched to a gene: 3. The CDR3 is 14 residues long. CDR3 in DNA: TGTGCCAGCAGCGAGGACAGGGGGAATCAGCCCCAGCATTTT. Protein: CASSEDRGNQPQHF.

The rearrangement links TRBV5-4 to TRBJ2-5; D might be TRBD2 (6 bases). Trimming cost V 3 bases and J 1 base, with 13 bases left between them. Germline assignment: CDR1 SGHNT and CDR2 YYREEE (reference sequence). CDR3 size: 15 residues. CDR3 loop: CASSSSDYVQETQYF. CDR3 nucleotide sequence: TGTGCCAGCAGCTCCTCGGACTACGTCCAAGAGACCCAGTACTTC. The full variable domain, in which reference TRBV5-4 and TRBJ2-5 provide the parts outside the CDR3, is ETGVTQSPTHLIKTRGQQVTLRCSSQSGHNTVSWYQQALGQGPQFIFQYYREEENGRGNFPPRFSGLQFPNYSSELNVNALELDDSALYLCASSSSDYVQETQYFGPGTRLLVL.

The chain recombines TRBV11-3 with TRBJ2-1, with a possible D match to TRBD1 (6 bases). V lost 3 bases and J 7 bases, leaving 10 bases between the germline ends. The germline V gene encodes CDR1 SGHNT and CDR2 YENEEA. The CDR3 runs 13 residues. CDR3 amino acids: CASSLATGNEQFF. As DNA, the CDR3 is TGTGCCAGCAGCTTGGCAACAGGGAATGAGCAGTTCTTC.

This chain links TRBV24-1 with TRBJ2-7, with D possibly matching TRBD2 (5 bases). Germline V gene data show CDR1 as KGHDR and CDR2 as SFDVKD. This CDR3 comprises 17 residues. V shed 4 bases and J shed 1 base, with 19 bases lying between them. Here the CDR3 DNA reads TGTGCCACCAGTGAAGCTTCGAGCGGACCGGGATCCTACGAGCAGTACTTC. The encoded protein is CATSEASSGPGSYEQYF.